Following are 27 T cell receptor beta chains from one sample sequenced in a study of T cell responses to AZD1222 COVID-19 vaccine. Clones were sequenced by immunoSEQ multiplex PCR, and TCRdb holds only the in-frame ones, with some missing. The sample has roughly 180,000 clones; around 93% are singletons. Sequencing used peripheral blood, obtained 28 days after the second dose of the MenACWY control vaccine. These TCRs come from an adult who received the MenACWY meningococcal vaccine as a control.

This clone was counted once. Other DNA sequences within the sample encode an identical CDR3. The J gene is TRBJ2-7, the V gene TRBV4-1, with TRBD1 matching 10 bases. This CDR3 contains 14 residues. J lost 3 bases, V lost 1 base, and 0 bases had no gene match. In germline, CDR1 is MGHRA, CDR2 YSYEKL. CDR3 amino acids: CASSQGDRGYEQYF. CDR3 nucleotides: TGCGCCAGCAGCCAAGGGGACAGGGGCTACGAGCAGTACTTC.

V gene TRBV6-5 combines with J gene TRBJ2-3, with 8 bases lining up with TRBD1. The ends lost 6 bases at V and 1 base at J; junction bases unmatched: 6. This CDR3 is built from 15 residues. The germline CDR1 and CDR2 sequences are MNHEY and SVGAGI. This CDR3 is CASRLDRGGTDTQYF. CDR3 DNA sequence: TGTGCCAGCAGATTAGACAGGGGCGGCACAGATACGCAGTATTTT.

The chain recombines TRBV7-9 with TRBJ2-7; D possibly corresponds to TRBD1 (5 bases). CDR3 length equals 12 residues. CDR1 and CDR2 (germline): SEHNR, FQNEAQ (reference sequence). V lost 5 bases and J 3 bases, leaving 8 bases between the germline ends. The CDR3 DNA reads TGTGCCAGCAGCGACAGAAACTACGAGCAGTACTTC. Its protein is CASSDRNYEQYF.

The chain recombines TRBV6-5 with TRBJ2-1; 7 bases fit TRBD2. J was trimmed by 6 bases and V by 6 bases; bases with no gene match: 11. The CDR3 runs to 15 residues. Looked up from germline, CDR1 is MNHEY and CDR2 is SVGAGI. CDR3 in amino acids: CASSRREGRGNEQFF. The DNA for the CDR3 is TGTGCCAGCAGCCGAAGGGAGGGTAGGGGCAATGAGCAGTTCTTC.

The genes are TRBV4-1 and TRBJ2-2; no definite D call. Germline lookup yields CDR1 MGHRA and CDR2 YSYEKL. CDR3 length equals 14 residues. The V end lost 4 bases, the J end lost 4 bases, and 10 bases lay between the germline ends. CDR3 protein: CASSPFGFTGELFF. The CDR3 nucleotides read TGCGCCAGCAGCCCGTTTGGATTCACCGGGGAGCTGTTTTTT.

This clone was seen once. The chain uses TRBV19 and TRBJ1-5, with D unresolved. CDR1 and CDR2 from the germline V gene are LNHDA and SQIVND (reference sequence). Trimming took 5 bases from V and 3 from J, leaving 14 bases between them. This CDR3 has 15 amino acids. CDR3 region: CASSSSSLDNQPQHF. The CDR3 nucleotides read TGTGCCAGTAGTTCCTCGAGCCTAGACAATCAGCCCCAGCATTTT.

The J gene is TRBJ2-2, the V gene TRBV2; 10 nucleotides align to TRBD1. This CDR3 is 14 amino acids long. V shed 7 bases, J shed 5 bases, and the junction held 4 bases outside the gene matches. Germline CDR1 and CDR2: SNHLY and FYNNEI. Written as DNA, the CDR3 is TGTGCCAGCACGGGGGGACAGGGGACCGGGGAGCTGTTTTTT. Protein: CASTGGQGTGELFF.

This rearrangement joins TRBV7-2 to TRBJ2-7; D remains ambiguous. The V end was cut by 5 bases, the J end by 7 bases, with 12 bases between. Germline V gene sequence: CDR1 SGHTA, CDR2 FQGNSA. CDR3 length: 12 residues. The CDR3 loop is CASSPPKQEQYF. As DNA, the CDR3 is TGTGCCAGCAGCCCACCAAAACAAGAGCAGTACTTC.

V gene TRBV27 combines with J gene TRBJ1-2, with TRBD1 matching over 8 bases. In germline, CDR1 is MNHEY, CDR2 SMNVEV (reference sequence). The CDR3 totals 12 residues. Losses at the gene ends were 6 bases for V and 10 bases for J; bases not matched to a gene: 7. CDR3 amino acids: CASSRGQGIYTF. In nucleotides, the CDR3 is TGTGCCAGCAGCCGAGGACAGGGAATCTACACCTTC.

This CDR3 reads CASSYRRARYEKLFF. The CDR3 DNA reads as TGCGCCAGCAGCTATAGGAGGGCTAGATACGAAAAACTGTTTTTT. V and J are TRBV5-1 and TRBJ1-4; the D is unclear. The CDR3 loop spans 15 amino acids. Trimming took off 3 bases at V and 8 bases at J, with 17 bases between the two ends. The V gene's germline CDR1 is SGHRS and CDR2 YFSETQ.

The V and J genes are TRBV6-5 and TRBJ2-7; D uncertain. The CDR3 contains 14 residues. Germline values: CDR1 MNHEY, CDR2 SVGAGI. Trimming pared 0 bases from V and 5 bases from J, leaving 11 bases between. Written as DNA, the CDR3 is TGTGCCAGCAGTTACTCCCGGGTAGGTCACGAGCAGTACTTC. This gives the protein CASSYSRVGHEQYF.

The chain employs TRBV12-3 or TRBV12-4 and TRBJ1-1; TRBD1 matches at 8 bases. The V and J ends lost 5 bases and 7 bases, in that order; junction bases with no gene match: 6. This CDR3 has 13 residues. Written as DNA, the CDR3 is TGTGCCAGCAGTGACTGGACAGGGATTGAAGCTTTCTTT. Amino acids: CASSDWTGIEAFF.

The chain is built from TRBV4-3 and TRBJ1-5, with TRBD1 as a possible D gene (5 bases). The CDR3 is 17 amino acids. V was clipped by 1 base and J by 3 bases, with 16 bases between them. Germline assignment: CDR1 LGHNA and CDR2 YSLEER. In DNA form, the CDR3 reads TGCGCCAGCAGCCAAGGGTTAGGAGGGGTGTACAATCAGCCCCAGCATTTT. Encoded protein: CASSQGLGGVYNQPQHF.

This chain links TRBV11-3 with TRBJ2-3; weak D call: TRBD2 (6 bases). V was cut by 5 bases and J by 2 bases, with 14 bases left in between. The V gene's germline CDR1 is SGHNT and CDR2 YENEEA. There are 15 residues in the CDR3. The CDR3 DNA sequence: TGTGCCAGCAGCCCGGGGCGGGGTTTCACAGATACGCAGTATTTT. Protein sequence: CASSPGRGFTDTQYF.

The rearrangement joins TRBV4-3 to TRBJ1-2, with D unclear. Trimming removed 1 base at V and 0 bases at J, with 9 bases between. The germline V gene encodes CDR1 LGHNA and CDR2 YSLEER. The CDR3 sequence is 15 residues long. CDR3: CASSQGGITNYGYTF. CDR3 in DNA: TGCGCCAGCAGCCAAGGCGGCATTACTAACTATGGCTACACCTTC.

V gene TRBV11-2 combines with J gene TRBJ1-1, with D hard to call. The CDR3 has 13 amino acids. Germline values: CDR1 SGHAT, CDR2 FQNNGV. Trimming left V 0 bases short and J 3 bases short, with 5 bases between. The CDR3 coding sequence is TGTGCCAGCAGCTTAGACGGCGACACTGAAGCTTTCTTT. Encoded protein: CASSLDGDTEAFF.

The V gene is TRBV27, the J gene TRBJ1-6, with 7 bases fitting TRBD1. J lost 5 bases, V lost 5 bases, and 3 bases had no gene match. The CDR3 sequence is 14 residues long. From germline, CDR1 is MNHEY and CDR2 SMNVEV (reference sequence). CDR3 protein: CASSGGGNNSPLHF. The CDR3 DNA reads as TGTGCCAGCAGTGGAGGGGGCAATAATTCACCCCTCCACTTT.

CDR3 bases: TGTGCCAGCAGCTTTTCGGGACAGAGGAACTATGGCTACACCTTC. Translating it yields CASSFSGQRNYGYTF. V gene TRBV7-2 combines with J gene TRBJ1-2; TRBD1 matches at 7 bases. This CDR3 is built from 15 residues. V shed 3 bases, J shed 2 bases, and the junction held 6 bases outside the gene matches. Looked up from germline, CDR1 is SGHTA and CDR2 is FQGNSA.

The V and J genes are TRBV6-2 or TRBV6-3 and TRBJ2-2; the D gene could be TRBD1 or TRBD2 (5 bases each). Trimming took 4 bases from V and 4 from J, leaving 16 bases between them. CDR1 and CDR2 from the germline V gene are MNHEY and SVGEGT. The length of the CDR3 is 16 residues. The CDR3 DNA reads as TGTGCCAGCAGTTGGGGACGGCATCCAGCCACCGGGGAGCTGTTTTTT. This encodes CASSWGRHPATGELFF.

The V call is TRBV5-1, the J call TRBJ1-1, with D uncertain. The CDR3 consists of 14 residues. Trimming shortened V by 2 bases and J by 0 bases, and 8 bases separated the two germline ends. In germline, CDR1 is SGHRS, CDR2 YFSETQ. In DNA, the CDR3 is TGCGCCAGCAGCTTTGGAGGGATGAACACTGAAGCTTTCTTT. Protein: CASSFGGMNTEAFF.

The chain has TRBV5-1 and TRBJ1-4; D is possibly TRBD1 (5 bases). V was pared by 2 bases and J by 8 bases, with 16 bases between. Germline assignment: CDR1 SGHRS and CDR2 YFSETQ. This CDR3 has 15 residues. The CDR3 nucleotides are TGCGCCAGCAGCTTAGTGCGAGGGGTCGGAGAAAAACTGTTTTTT. As protein: CASSLVRGVGEKLFF.

The chain is built from TRBV7-2 and TRBJ2-1, with TRBD2 matching 13 bases. The V gene's germline CDR1 is SGHTA and CDR2 FQGNSA. The CDR3 runs to 18 residues. Losses at the gene ends were 2 bases for V and 0 bases for J; bases not matched to a gene: 4. CDR3 DNA: TGTGCCAGCAGCTTACAAACTAGCGGGGGGGCCTCCTACAATGAGCAGTTCTTC. This codes for CASSLQTSGGASYNEQFF.

V gene TRBV28 combines with J gene TRBJ1-2, with D possibly being TRBD1 (5 bases). The CDR3 has 14 amino acids. Germline V gene lookup returns CDR1 MDHEN and CDR2 SYDVKM. V lost 6 bases and J lost 4, with 15 bases in between. The CDR3 bases are TGTGCCAGCAGCCGACAAAGGGGCGGCTATGGCTACACCTTC. It translates to CASSRQRGGYGYTF.

This chain uses TRBV27 with TRBJ2-7; 7 bases align to TRBD1. Germline trimming cut 0 bases from V and 8 bases from J; bases unmatched to any gene: 7. The CDR3 runs 14 residues. Germline CDR1 is MNHEY and CDR2 is SMNVEV (reference sequence). The CDR3, as DNA: TGTGCCAGCAGTTTATCACAGGGGTGGGAGAAGCAGTACTTC. Translation gives CASSLSQGWEKQYF.

The sample holds one count of this clone. V usage is TRBV7-9 and J usage is TRBJ1-2; no definite D call. The V gene lost 1 base and the J gene lost 7 bases, with 10 bases spanning the gap. Germline V lookup: CDR1 SEHNR, CDR2 FQNEAQ (reference sequence). The CDR3 loop spans 13 amino acids. In DNA, the CDR3 is TGTGCCAGCAGCTTAGGTTCGGGGATTGGCTACACCTTC. Translating it yields CASSLGSGIGYTF.

CDR3 in amino acids: CASRSGQGLEQYF. The CDR3 DNA is TGTGCCAGCAGGTCGGGACAGGGGTTGGAGCAGTACTTC. The chain uses TRBV28 and TRBJ2-7; 10 bases match TRBD1. Germline V gene sequence: CDR1 MDHEN, CDR2 SYDVKM. The V segment lost 6 bases and the J segment 7 bases; nucleotides outside the gene matches: 6. CDR3 length equals 13 residues.

The J gene is TRBJ2-4, the V gene TRBV19; 8 bases agree with TRBD2. This CDR3 region has 13 residues. Germline lookup yields CDR1 LNHDA and CDR2 SQIVND (reference sequence). V lost 7 bases to trimming and J lost 12 bases; unmatched junction nucleotides: 11. For the CDR3, the DNA is TGTGCCAGTACCCCCCCCGGGGGGGCGGATCAGTACTTC. Residues: CASTPPGGADQYF.